This section outlines one T cell receptor (beta chain) sequence together with its context. CDR1 is SGHRS, CDR2 YFSETQ, per germline. CDR3 length equals 15 residues. The V end lost 0 bases, the J end lost 6 bases, and 12 bases lay between the germline ends. These data originate in a study of blood T cell repertoires in COVID-19. Across the study: There were acute and convalescent COVID-19 samples, and they came from the United States, Italy and Spain. PBMCs, B-cell-depleted T cells, or T cells provided the cDNA or gDNA that made up the material.

Per the original data handling: Scientists estimated how many nucleated cells there were by amplifying reference gene primers. The method was immunoSEQ multiplex PCR; TCRdb's version includes in-frame clones alone and lacks a portion of them. The D gene and trimming were derived from the DNA, and the V and J assignments and clone size from that table. This repertoire shows over 250,000 clones, around four fifths found once; its top ten account for over 9%. This clonotype was obtained from a woman in her forties or fifties who had recovered from COVID-19. Material: peripheral blood. The chain employs TRBV5-1 and TRBJ2-2; D remains unclear. The CDR3 nucleotides are TGCGCCAGCAGCTTGGGCCCAACTTTCCCCGGGGAGCTGTTTTTT. It yields the protein CASSLGPTFPGELFF.